The clone carrying this T cell receptor beta chain appeared a few times. Germline CDR1 SGHVS, CDR2 FNYEAQ. The CDR3 loop spans 12 amino acids. V was pared by 0 bases and J by 7 bases, with 1 base between. Genomic DNA, serving as template, underwent TCR beta VDJ and CDR3 profiling. TCRdb reprocessed the reads with MiXCR, giving one entry per CDR3 protein. The repertoire consists of under 350,000 distinct CDR3 sequences, with under 60% occurring once and the leading ten covering 1.3%. By flow cytometry, patients selected for sequencing had shown an expansion of CD8+CD57+ cells. Every patient was diagnosed with severe acquired aplastic anemia. The data originate from a study of CD8+CD57+ T cells in acquired aplastic anemia.

The source is a human donor with aplastic anemia. The chain couples TRBV7-6 to TRBJ1-6; D not certain. The sample was sorted CD4+, CD8+, or CD8+CD57+ T cells (not recorded which) from PBMCs. The CDR3 is CASSLANSPLHF. The CDR3 nucleotides are TGTGCCAGCAGCTTAGCGAATTCACCCCTCCACTTT.